The 27 T cell receptor beta chains in this list originate from one sample, sequenced in a study of shared T cell receptors in the human thymus. This table comes from immunoSEQ multiplex PCR, and its TCRdb copy is limited to in-frame clones, with some not included. This table holds hundreds of thousands of clones, about 87% found once. The data were also submitted as part of a second study, on human thymus T cells.

The sequenced sample was thymocytes. The receptor set was obtained from a boy less than two years old with a congenital heart defect.

This sequence joins TRBV11-2 and TRBJ2-1, with 7 nucleotides matching TRBD2. The V gene's germline CDR1 is SGHAT and CDR2 FQNNGV. This CDR3 region has 15 residues. V was pared by 2 bases and J by 5 bases, with 6 bases of the junction left unmatched. The CDR3 here is CASSLLWGGNNEQFF. For the CDR3, the DNA is TGTGCCAGCAGCTTACTGTGGGGGGGAAACAATGAGCAGTTCTTC.

V usage is TRBV5-6 and J usage is TRBJ1-2; D remains unclear. Germline CDR1 reads SGHDT; CDR2 reads YYEEEE. The CDR3 is 15 amino acids. Trimming pared 2 bases from V and 2 bases from J, leaving 13 bases between. The CDR3 sequence is CASSFSKRTNYGYTF. In nucleotides, the CDR3 is TGTGCCAGCAGCTTTTCAAAGAGAACCAACTATGGCTACACCTTC.

The chain links TRBV11-2 to TRBJ1-3; D unclear. Germline loops: CDR1 SGHAT, CDR2 FQNNGV. Trimming pared 5 bases from V and 0 bases from J, leaving 11 bases between. This CDR3 is built from 15 residues. The CDR3 region is CASSLREGSGNTIYF. The CDR3 region has the DNA TGTGCCAGCAGCCTTAGAGAGGGCTCTGGAAACACCATATATTTT.

The chain carries TRBV7-9 and TRBJ2-1; 8 nucleotides match TRBD1. Germline-derived CDR1 and CDR2 are SEHNR and FQNEAQ (reference sequence). The CDR3 has 15 residues. Trimming at V came to 5 bases and at J to 4 bases, leaving 7 bases not matched to a gene. The CDR3 DNA follows: TGTGCCAGCAGCCAGGGCCAGGGGGCGTACAATGAGCAGTTCTTC. Its protein product is CASSQGQGAYNEQFF.

The rearrangement uses TRBV5-1 and TRBJ1-1, with D uncertain. Between the trimmed V and J ends, which lost 0 bases and 1 base, there was a span of 10 bases. The CDR3 is 15 amino acids. Germline V gives CDR1 SGHRS, CDR2 YFSETQ. In nucleotides, the CDR3 is TGCGCCAGCAGCTTGGGTTCGAGCGAGAACACTGAAGCTTTCTTT. Translated, it gives CASSLGSSENTEAFF.

The chain employs TRBV15 and TRBJ2-1, with TRBD2 matching over 14 bases. Per the germline V gene, CDR1 is LNHNV and CDR2 is YYDKDF (reference sequence). The V and J ends lost 2 bases and 0 bases, in that order; junction bases with no gene match: 9. The CDR3 extends over 20 amino acids. Here the CDR3 DNA reads TGTGCCACCAGCAGAATCATGAGGACTAGCGGGGGGCGCTCCTACAATGAGCAGTTCTTC. Amino acids: CATSRIMRTSGGRSYNEQFF.

CDR3 sequence reads: CASSVNRGRVWGTGELFF. CDR3 DNA sequence: TGTGCCAGCAGCGTAAACAGGGGGCGCGTTTGGGGCACCGGGGAGCTGTTTTTT. This chain links TRBV9 with TRBJ2-2; 9 bases line up with TRBD1. V shed 1 base and J 4 bases; nucleotides not matched to a gene: 11. The germline gives CDR1 SGDLS, CDR2 YYNGEE. The length of the CDR3 is 18 residues. Combining the CDR3 with reference TRBV9 and TRBJ2-2 gives the whole variable domain DSGVTQTPKHLITATGQRVTLRCSPRSGDLSVYWYQQSLDQGLQFLIQYYNGEERAKGNILERFSAQQFPDLHSELNLSSLELGDSALYFCASSVNRGRVWGTGELFFGEGSRLTVL.

This chain uses TRBV7-2 with TRBJ2-4; weak D call: TRBD2 (5 bases). There are 15 residues in the CDR3. V was pared by 2 bases and J by 0 bases, with 8 bases between. Looked up from germline, CDR1 is SGHTA and CDR2 is FQGNSA. Here the CDR3 reads CASSLLRVAKNIQYF. The CDR3 bases are TGTGCCAGCAGCTTACTGAGGGTAGCCAAAAACATTCAGTACTTC.

The chain combines TRBV2 with TRBJ2-7; D remains ambiguous. In germline, CDR1 is SNHLY, CDR2 FYNNEI. V was shortened by 3 bases and J by 3 bases, with 12 bases between the two germline ends. CDR3 length equals 14 residues. Written as DNA, the CDR3 is TGTGCCAGCAGTGAGACTGTCCGTTTCTACGAGCAGTACTTC. Translating gives CASSETVRFYEQYF.

In DNA, the CDR3 is TGTGCCGTCCAGGGTCAATCCTATAATTCACCCCTCCACTTT. As protein: CAVQGQSYNSPLHF. The V gene is TRBV7-8, the J gene TRBJ1-6; weak D call: TRBD1 (5 bases). The CDR3 is made up of 14 amino acids. V was shortened by 11 bases and J by 1 base, with 12 bases between the two germline ends. Germline V lookup: CDR1 SGHVS, CDR2 FQNEAQ.

The chain recombines TRBV11-2 with TRBJ2-6; 11 positions agree with TRBD2. CDR1 and CDR2 from the germline V gene are SGHAT and FQNNGV. The CDR3 is made up of 19 amino acids. V lost 4 bases and J lost 1; bases outside the gene matches: 9. The CDR3 region has the DNA TGTGCCAGCAGCTCAACACTAGCGGGGGAACCGTCTGGGGCCAACGTCCTGACTTTC. Translated, it gives CASSSTLAGEPSGANVLTF.

The V gene is TRBV4-3, the J gene TRBJ2-3; 16 nucleotides align to TRBD2. The germline V gene has CDR1 LGHNA and CDR2 YSLEER. Trimming took 0 bases from V and 1 from J; bases not matched to a gene: 7. The length of the CDR3 is 20 residues. The CDR3 DNA reads TGCGCCAGCAGCCAAGAAGGGACTAGCGGGAGGGGTTATCGCACAGATACGCAGTATTTT. It is translated as CASSQEGTSGRGYRTDTQYF.

The chain combines TRBV4-1 with TRBJ2-2; perhaps TRBD1 as D (6 bases). Germline V gene lookup returns CDR1 MGHRA and CDR2 YSYEKL. The CDR3 is 17 amino acids. The V and J ends lost 5 bases and 5 bases respectively, with 21 bases between them. The CDR3 nucleotides are TGCGCCAGCAGCTTGACAGGCGCCCAGGTTTGGACCGGGGAGCTGTTTTTT. It yields the protein CASSLTGAQVWTGELFF.

The rearrangement links TRBV4-3 to TRBJ1-4; 9 nucleotides agree with TRBD1. Germline V gene lookup returns CDR1 LGHNA and CDR2 YSLEER. The CDR3 covers 16 residues. The J segment lost 11 bases and the V segment lost 0 bases, leaving 10 bases of the junction unmatched. The CDR3 DNA reads as TGCGCCAGCAGCCAAGAAGGTCGGACAGGGGTGGGGAAACTGTTTTTT. This encodes CASSQEGRTGVGKLFF.

This clone was detected a few times. The chain uses TRBV6-6 and TRBJ2-7; tentative D call: TRBD2 (5 bases). Trimming stripped 2 bases from V and 3 bases from J, with 11 bases between. This CDR3 is 14 amino acids long. CDR1 MNHNY and CDR2 SVGAGI come from the germline V gene (reference sequence). CDR3 protein: CASSYPDWNYEQYF. The CDR3 DNA reads TGTGCCAGCAGTTACCCGGACTGGAACTACGAGCAGTACTTC.

This clone occurred once. The chain employs TRBV28 and TRBJ1-5; 7 bases match TRBD1. With V trimmed by 6 bases and J by 5 bases, 4 bases remained unmatched. The CDR3 length is 13 residues. CDR1 MDHEN and CDR2 SYDVKM come from the germline V gene. For the CDR3, the DNA is TGTGCCAGCAGAAAAACAGGGGATCAGCCCCAGCATTTT. Its protein is CASRKTGDQPQHF.

CDR3 region: CASSSQAGPYHNEQFF. CDR3 in DNA: TGCGCCAGCAGCTCACAGGCTGGACCCTACCACAATGAGCAGTTCTTC. This chain links TRBV5-1 with TRBJ2-1, with D possibly being TRBD1 (5 bases). This CDR3 is built from 16 residues. With 3 bases removed from V and 5 bases from J, the gap between germline ends came to 18 bases. Germline V gene sequence: CDR1 SGHRS, CDR2 YFSETQ.

V gene TRBV7-8 combines with J gene TRBJ1-1; the match to TRBD1 covers 7 bases. V lost 4 bases and J lost 0; bases outside the gene matches: 14. The germline gives CDR1 SGHVS, CDR2 FQNEAQ. The CDR3 runs 18 residues. CDR3 sequence (DNA): TGTGCCAGCAGCTGCGGGACAGCTAACGCCTACATGAACACTGAAGCTTTCTTT. Encoded protein: CASSCGTANAYMNTEAFF.

The chain joins TRBV7-8 to TRBJ1-1, with D maybe TRBD1 (6 bases). The V end lost 3 bases, the J end lost 3 bases, and 17 bases lay between the germline ends. The CDR3 extends over 16 amino acids. Germline lookup yields CDR1 SGHVS and CDR2 FQNEAQ. The CDR3 protein is CASSFASDRPHTEAFF. The CDR3 coding sequence is TGTGCCAGCAGCTTCGCTTCTGACAGGCCTCACACTGAAGCTTTCTTT.

The chain uses TRBV7-9 and TRBJ2-1; 9 positions agree with TRBD1. Per germline, CDR1 SEHNR and CDR2 FQNEAQ (reference sequence). This CDR3 comprises 16 residues. Trimming cost V 6 bases and J 7 bases; bases outside gene matches: 13. DNA of the CDR3: TGTGCCAGCAGATACACACCGGGACAGGGTTCAAATGAGCAGTTCTTC. It specifies CASRYTPGQGSNEQFF.

The chain has TRBV11-2 and TRBJ2-7, with 8 bases fitting TRBD2. Looked up from germline, CDR1 is SGHAT and CDR2 is FQNNGV. Trimming removed 4 bases from V and 7 bases from J; junction bases left unmatched: 12. The CDR3 totals 15 residues. The CDR3 here is CASSCRTSWIGEQYF. Here the CDR3 DNA reads TGTGCCAGCAGCTGCCGGACTAGCTGGATCGGGGAGCAGTACTTC.

The chain carries TRBV4-3 and TRBJ2-7, with 13 bases that match TRBD2. J was trimmed by 0 bases and V by 1 base; bases with no gene match: 0. The germline V gene has CDR1 LGHNA and CDR2 YSLEER. This CDR3 has 16 residues. CDR3 bases: TGCGCCAGCAGCCAAGGACTAGCGGGAGGCTCCTACGAGCAGTACTTC. Residues: CASSQGLAGGSYEQYF.

The rearrangement links TRBV27 to TRBJ2-1; 7 bases align to TRBD1. Per germline, CDR1 MNHEY and CDR2 SMNVEV (reference sequence). This CDR3 is 16 amino acids long. J lost 2 bases, V lost 6 bases, and 10 bases had no gene match. The CDR3 is CASRRRGTVAYNEQFF. In DNA form, the CDR3 reads TGTGCCAGCAGAAGAAGGGGGACAGTCGCCTACAATGAGCAGTTCTTC.

The gene calls are TRBV4-3 and TRBJ1-4; D ambiguous. Germline V lookup: CDR1 LGHNA, CDR2 YSLEER. V was clipped by 0 bases and J by 8 bases, with 13 bases between them. The CDR3 has 15 residues. Here the CDR3 DNA reads TGCGCCAGCAGCCAAGAGGTCCGGGTACCGGAAAAACTGTTTTTT. Its translation: CASSQEVRVPEKLFF.

The chain couples TRBV5-6 to TRBJ1-5; D gene ambiguous. Germline lookup yields CDR1 SGHDT and CDR2 YYEEEE. V lost 0 bases and J lost 6, with 10 bases in between. CDR3 length: 14 residues. The DNA of the CDR3 is TGTGCCAGCAGCTTGGCTGCAGAGGGTCAGCCCCAGCATTTT. It translates to CASSLAAEGQPQHF.

This clone has more than one count but fewer than ten. Other nucleotide sequences from this sample produce the same CDR3. The chain combines TRBV6-1 with TRBJ1-6; weak D call: TRBD1 (5 bases). The CDR3 extends over 13 amino acids. Germline V CDR1 and CDR2: MNHNS, SASEGT. Trimming cost V 10 bases and J 7 bases, with 14 bases left between them. CDR3 region: CATDWGLNSPLHF. In DNA, the CDR3 is TGTGCCACCGACTGGGGACTCAATTCACCCCTCCACTTT.

The chain couples TRBV6-1 to TRBJ2-7; weak D call: TRBD1 (6 bases). This CDR3 is built from 13 residues. V was pared by 6 bases and J by 3 bases, with 12 bases between. Germline CDR1 is MNHNS and CDR2 is SASEGT. The CDR3 here is CASSWGHHYEQYF. In DNA, the CDR3 is TGTGCCAGCAGCTGGGGACACCACTACGAGCAGTACTTC.